A single sample is the source of the 5 T cell receptor beta chains below, sequenced in a study of T cells after yellow fever vaccination. TCRdb re-analysed the 5' RACE reads in MiXCR, keeping a single row per CDR3 protein. The repertoire consists of roughly 120,000 distinct CDR3 sequences, with more than 6.5% occurring once and the leading ten covering around 2.7%. This specimen was CD4+ T cells sorted from PBMCs, taken 9 to 11 days after the first yellow fever vaccination. All receptors come from a man aged 18-30 years who received the YFV17D yellow fever vaccine.

This clonotype was seen many times. The CDR3 here is CASSMFGPVNSLHF. In nucleotides, the CDR3 is TGTGCCAGCAGCATGTTCGGACCGGTTAATTCCCTCCACTTT. V usage is TRBV11-2 and J usage is TRBJ1-6, with D unresolved. V gave up 5 bases and J gave up 14 bases, with 19 bases separating them. This CDR3 contains 14 residues. CDR1 SGHAT and CDR2 FQNNGV come from the germline V gene.

This clonotype was picked up many times. V is TRBV18 and J is TRBJ2-5; D might be TRBD1 or TRBD2, each matching 5 bases. The length of the CDR3 is 13 residues. The germline gives CDR1 KGHSH, CDR2 LQKENI. V was clipped by 3 bases and J by 4 bases, with 9 bases between them. In DNA form, the CDR3 reads TGTGCCAGCTCACCCCTGGGACGAGAGACCCAGTACTTC. Translation: CASSPLGRETQYF. Looking up the rest from reference TRBV18 and TRBJ2-5 gives the full variable domain: NAGVMQNPRHLVRRRGQEARLRCSPMKGHSHVYWYRQLPEEGLKFMVYLQKENIIDESGMPKERFSAEFPKEGPSILRIQQVVRGDSAAYFCASSPLGRETQYFGPGTRLLVL.

This clonotype was seen at least ten times. The rearrangement joins TRBV7-8 to TRBJ2-5, with TRBD2 matching over 7 bases. This CDR3 has 14 residues. Germline CDR1 and CDR2: SGHVS and FQNEAQ. After removal of 2 bases from V and 4 bases from J, the junction contained 4 bases not matched to a gene. DNA of the CDR3: TGTGCCAGCAGCTTAATCCCGGGGGGAGAGACCCAGTACTTC. This encodes CASSLIPGGETQYF.

A few counts support this clonotype. The J gene is TRBJ2-1, the V gene TRBV5-4; 9 bases are a match to TRBD2. CDR3 length: 16 residues. Germline V gene lookup returns CDR1 SGHNT and CDR2 YYREEE (reference sequence). V shed 0 bases, J shed 9 bases, and the junction held 10 bases outside the gene matches. The CDR3 loop reads CASSLAGAGGQGEQFF. The CDR3 coding sequence is TGTGCCAGCAGCTTGGCTGGCGCGGGGGGGCAGGGTGAGCAGTTCTTC.

This clonotype showed up many times. A read error may account for a junction end that differs from germline. The chain uses TRBV12-3 or TRBV12-4 and TRBJ2-1; 14 bases are a match to TRBD2. CDR3 length: 15 amino acids. CDR3 protein: CASGDLGLAGAARYF. For the CDR3, the DNA is TGTGCCAGCGGTGATCTGGGACTAGCGGGGGCCGCTAGGTACTTC.